This T cell receptor (beta chain) emerged from a study of control samples from healthy donors and cancer patients. Clones were sequenced by immunoSEQ multiplex PCR, and TCRdb holds only the in-frame ones, with some missing. The data hold more than 85,000 clones, with roughly 90% observed a single time. V was trimmed by 4 bases and J by 7 bases, leaving 23 bases between them. CDR3 length: 17 amino acids. The chain is built from TRBV23-1 and TRBJ1-5, with a weak D call TRBD1 (5 bases). TRBV23-1 is filed as an ORF, its function uncertain. This sequence was found in a woman aged 45-59 years in good health. Sequencing used blood. The CDR3 spells CASSPRWDPYGEQPQHF. The CDR3 nucleotides read TGCGCCAGCAGTCCCCGTTGGGACCCCTACGGGGAACAGCCCCAGCATTTT.